Presented here are 25 T cell receptor beta chains from one specimen sequenced in a study of blood T cell repertoires in COVID-19 (dated by TCRdb to 2019 to 2021). The library came from the immunoSEQ multiplex PCR assay. In its TCRdb copy, this immuneACCESS table keeps in-frame sequences only and misses some clones. Where compared with another copy, unresolved V genes explain less than half of these, and the others have no known cause. This sample comprises approximately 30,000 clones, 87% of them detected only once. Jointly, the top ten make up 16% of the sample. The sequencing input was peripheral blood. These receptors all stem from a human donor in a cohort sampled during active COVID-19.

The chain is built from TRBV19 and TRBJ1-2; 8 bases fit TRBD1. CDR3 size: 13 residues. Germline loops: CDR1 LNHDA, CDR2 SQIVND (reference sequence). V lost 8 bases and J lost 8; bases outside the gene matches: 10. CDR3 coding DNA: TGTGCCAGTCGAAGGGGGACAGGAAAGGGCTACACCTTC. This gives the protein CASRRGTGKGYTF.

The chain is built from TRBV13 and TRBJ2-7; TRBD2 agrees at 13 bases. V lost 8 bases to trimming and J lost 6 bases; unmatched junction nucleotides: 19. CDR1 is PRHDT and CDR2 is FYEKMQ in the germline V gene (reference sequence). This CDR3 is 18 amino acids long. The CDR3 loop is CASRPNDPLAGGPGEQYF. The CDR3 nucleotides read TGTGCCAGCCGACCGAACGATCCACTAGCGGGAGGGCCGGGCGAGCAGTACTTC.

This clone has only one observation. The chain uses TRBV11-2 and TRBJ2-1; 8 bases agree with TRBD2. In germline, CDR1 is SGHAT, CDR2 FQNNGV. The CDR3 covers 16 residues. Trimming at V came to 1 base and at J to 2 bases, leaving 4 bases not matched to a gene. The CDR3 loop reads CASSLGSGSPYNEQFF. As DNA, the CDR3 is TGTGCCAGCAGCTTAGGGAGCGGGAGCCCCTACAATGAGCAGTTCTTC. Full variable domain (outside the CDR3, taken from reference TRBV11-2 and TRBJ2-1): EAGVAQSPRYKIIEKRQSVAFWCNPISGHATLYWYQQILGQGPKLLIQFQNNGVVDDSQLPKDRFSAERLKGVDSTLKIQPAKLEDSAVYLCASSLGSGSPYNEQFFGPGTRLTVL.

The V call is TRBV28, the J call TRBJ2-7; TRBD1 matches at 10 bases. CDR3 size: 14 residues. The germline V gene encodes CDR1 MDHEN and CDR2 SYDVKM. J was trimmed by 2 bases and V by 4 bases; bases with no gene match: 2. Here the CDR3 DNA reads TGTGCCAGCAGTTCCGGGACAGGGGCCTACGAGCAGTACTTC. It translates to CASSSGTGAYEQYF.

This clone was detected only a few times. As DNA, the CDR3 is TGTGCCAGCAGCCAGCGGGACAGGGGGACCGGGGAGCTGTTTTTT. It is translated as CASSQRDRGTGELFF. The chain has TRBV7-6 and TRBJ2-2, with 11 bases that match TRBD1. Unmatched junction bases numbered 4, after V lost 5 bases and J lost 5 bases. The germline V gene has CDR1 SGHVS and CDR2 FNYEAQ. There are 15 residues in the CDR3. The complete variable domain, with remaining parts taken from reference TRBV7-6 and TRBJ2-2, reads GAGVSQSPRYKVTKRGQDVALRCDPISGHVSLYWYRQALGQGPEFLTYFNYEAQQDKSGLPNDRFSAERPEGSISTLTIQRTEQRDSAMYRCASSQRDRGTGELFFGEGSRLTVL.

This rearrangement joins TRBV11-3 to TRBJ2-1, with 8 bases identical to TRBD2. The CDR3 totals 15 residues. Trimming took 3 bases from V and 5 from J; bases not matched to a gene: 6. CDR1 is SGHNT and CDR2 is YENEEA in the germline V gene. CDR3: CASSFRAGVNNEQFF. The CDR3 DNA sequence: TGTGCCAGCAGCTTTCGAGCGGGAGTCAACAATGAGCAGTTCTTC.

The chain employs TRBV7-6 and TRBJ2-1; weak D call: TRBD1 (6 bases). Germline V gene lookup returns CDR1 SGHVS and CDR2 FNYEAQ. The ends were cut back, 6 bases at V and 9 bases at J, with 18 bases in the middle. CDR3 length equals 14 residues. As DNA, the CDR3 is TGTGCCAGCAGGGAACAGGGTAGTGGTAGTGAGCAGTTCTTC. This gives the protein CASREQGSGSEQFF.

The chain recombines TRBV5-1 with TRBJ2-1; 11 bases are shared with TRBD1. The V gene's germline CDR1 is SGHRS and CDR2 YFSETQ. The V and J ends lost 3 bases and 6 bases, in that order; junction bases with no gene match: 8. The CDR3 extends over 16 amino acids. CDR3 DNA sequence: TGCGCCAGCAGCTGGGAATCCGGGACAGGGGGCAATGAGCAGTTCTTC. Translation: CASSWESGTGGNEQFF.

The chain couples TRBV6-5 to TRBJ2-3, with 11 bases matching TRBD2. V shed 5 bases, J shed 1 base, and the junction held 2 bases outside the gene matches. CDR3 length equals 15 residues. CDR1 is MNHEY and CDR2 is SVGAGI in the germline V gene. CDR3 DNA: TGTGCCAGCAGTCTTAGCGGGGGGGGCACAGATACGCAGTATTTT. It translates to CASSLSGGGTDTQYF.

The rearrangement uses TRBV25-1 and TRBJ1-5; 8 nucleotides agree with TRBD1. V dropped 4 bases and J dropped 7; count of bases not matched to a gene: 6. The CDR3 loop spans 14 amino acids. Germline CDR1 is MGHDK and CDR2 is SYGVNS. Written as DNA, the CDR3 is TGTGCCAGCAGTGTGACAGGGGCGAACCAGCCCCAGCATTTT. Its translation: CASSVTGANQPQHF.

CDR3 bases: TGTGCCAGCAGACTGGGGACAGCCCAAACAGGGACCCAGTACTTC. This codes for CASRLGTAQTGTQYF. This chain links TRBV11-2 with TRBJ2-5; the match to TRBD1 covers 7 bases. The CDR3 has 15 residues. The junction had 14 bases not matched to a gene; V was cut back by 6 bases and J by 7 bases. In germline, CDR1 is SGHAT, CDR2 FQNNGV.

The V call is TRBV10-3, the J call TRBJ1-1; D possibly corresponds to TRBD1 (6 bases). The V gene lost 6 bases and the J gene lost 1 base, with 9 bases spanning the gap. This CDR3 is 13 amino acids long. Per germline, CDR1 ENHRY and CDR2 SYGVKD. CDR3: CAIRTGQNTEAFF. The CDR3 bases are TGTGCCATCAGGACGGGACAGAACACTGAAGCTTTCTTT.

The genes are TRBV29-1 and TRBJ2-1; 8 positions agree with TRBD1. Germline-derived CDR1 and CDR2 are SQVTM and ANQGSEA. The CDR3 totals 12 residues. The V gene end was trimmed by 4 bases and the J gene end by 10 bases; junction bases not matched to a gene: 6. CDR3 residues: CSVVAGGREQFF. CDR3 nucleotides: TGCAGCGTTGTGGCAGGGGGCAGGGAGCAGTTCTTC.

This chain connects TRBV19 to TRBJ1-2; possibly TRBD1 for D (5 bases). Germline loops: CDR1 LNHDA, CDR2 SQIVND (reference sequence). The CDR3 has 14 residues. Trimming took off 3 bases at V and 0 bases at J, with 8 bases between the two ends. The CDR3 DNA reads as TGTGCCAGTAGTATTGACAGAGCTAACTATGGCTACACCTTC. Translating it yields CASSIDRANYGYTF.

The genes are TRBV19 and TRBJ2-1; 7 bases line up with TRBD1. The V segment lost 3 bases and the J segment 0 bases; nucleotides outside the gene matches: 11. Germline assignment: CDR1 LNHDA and CDR2 SQIVND (reference sequence). This CDR3 comprises 18 residues. CDR3 in DNA: TGTGCCAGTAGTATTGGGACCCCGGGACAGAGCTCCTACAATGAGCAGTTCTTC. This gives the protein CASSIGTPGQSSYNEQFF.

The chain joins TRBV18 to TRBJ1-5, with D possibly matching TRBD1 (5 bases). Germline V CDR1 and CDR2: KGHSH, LQKENI. V was pared by 0 bases and J by 5 bases, with 11 bases between. The CDR3 is made up of 15 amino acids. The chain's CDR3 is CASSPPGARDQPQHF. The CDR3 region has the DNA TGTGCCAGCTCACCACCTGGGGCTCGGGATCAGCCCCAGCATTTT.

This clone was observed once. The V gene is TRBV12-5, the J gene TRBJ1-3; tentatively, D is TRBD1 (5 bases). The CDR3 totals 17 residues. Germline V gene data show CDR1 as LGHNT and CDR2 as FRNRAP. The V end lost 5 bases, the J end lost 4 bases, and 21 bases lay between the germline ends. The CDR3 spells CASGPSQGGELGNTIYF. The CDR3 DNA reads as TGTGCTAGTGGTCCATCCCAGGGAGGAGAATTAGGAAACACCATATATTTT. Combining the CDR3 with reference TRBV12-5 and TRBJ1-3 gives the whole variable domain DARVTQTPRHKVTEMGQEVTMRCQPILGHNTVFWYRQTMMQGLELLAYFRNRAPLDDSGMPKDRFSAEMPDATLATLKIQPSEPRDSAVYFCASGPSQGGELGNTIYFGEGSWLTVV.

This rearrangement joins TRBV29-1 to TRBJ1-4; no clear D. This CDR3 is 13 amino acids long. The V end was cut by 3 bases, the J end by 8 bases, with 13 bases between. Germline V gene data show CDR1 as SQVTM and CDR2 as ANQGSEA. CDR3 sequence reads: CSVEDPGREKLFF. As DNA, the CDR3 is TGCAGCGTTGAGGACCCGGGGAGGGAAAAACTGTTTTTT.

The V call is TRBV12-5, the J call TRBJ2-1, with D maybe TRBD1 (5 bases). Germline CDR1 is LGHNT and CDR2 is FRNRAP. The V and J ends lost 7 bases and 0 bases respectively, with 10 bases between them. The CDR3 has 14 residues. The CDR3 loop is CASEGVASYNEQFF. The CDR3 DNA follows: TGTGCTAGTGAAGGGGTAGCCTCCTACAATGAGCAGTTCTTC.

The table lists this clone with a count of one. The rearrangement uses TRBV25-1 and TRBJ2-7; D is perhaps TRBD1 (6 bases). From germline, CDR1 is MGHDK and CDR2 SYGVNS. V was clipped by 6 bases and J by 3 bases, with 15 bases between them. The CDR3 totals 14 residues. CDR3 in DNA: TGTGCCAGCAGCGACGCAGGGGAGATCTACGAGCAGTACTTC. It yields the protein CASSDAGEIYEQYF.

DNA of the CDR3: TGTGCCAGCGGGGGACTAGCGAGAGACAATGAGCAGTTCTTC. The encoded protein is CASGGLARDNEQFF. The chain uses TRBV7-6 and TRBJ2-1; TRBD2 matches 10 bases. Unmatched junction bases numbered 6, after V lost 8 bases and J lost 5 bases. Germline loops: CDR1 SGHVS, CDR2 FNYEAQ. The CDR3 has 14 residues.

The J gene is TRBJ2-3, the V gene TRBV6-5, with TRBD2 matching over 8 bases. The trim removed 8 bases at V and 4 bases at J, leaving 11 bases unmatched. CDR3 length equals 15 residues. The germline V gene has CDR1 MNHEY and CDR2 SVGAGI. The CDR3 is CASRRAGGGPDTQYF. CDR3 DNA sequence: TGTGCCAGCCGGAGGGCGGGGGGAGGTCCAGATACGCAGTATTTT.

The V and J genes are TRBV11-2 and TRBJ1-1; a weak D match, TRBD1 (5 bases). The CDR3 has 14 residues. From germline, CDR1 is SGHAT and CDR2 FQNNGV. The ends were cut back, 1 base at V and 2 bases at J, with 8 bases in the middle. In DNA form, the CDR3 reads TGTGCCAGCAGCTTAGTCGGGGGTAACACTGAAGCTTTCTTT. Its protein is CASSLVGGNTEAFF. Looking up the rest from reference TRBV11-2 and TRBJ1-1 gives the full variable domain: EAGVAQSPRYKIIEKRQSVAFWCNPISGHATLYWYQQILGQGPKLLIQFQNNGVVDDSQLPKDRFSAERLKGVDSTLKIQPAKLEDSAVYLCASSLVGGNTEAFFGQGTRLTVV.

This chain uses TRBV9 with TRBJ2-3; D is ambiguous. The V and J ends lost 3 bases and 6 bases respectively, with 8 bases between them. The CDR3 length is 12 residues. The V gene's germline CDR1 is SGDLS and CDR2 YYNGEE. CDR3 in amino acids: CASSGAGDTQYF. DNA for the CDR3: TGTGCCAGCAGCGGGGCTGGTGATACGCAGTATTTT.

The chain joins TRBV5-6 to TRBJ1-5; 8 positions agree with TRBD1. Germline CDR1 SGHDT, CDR2 YYEEEE. V lost 2 bases, J lost 4 bases, and 5 bases stayed unmatched. The CDR3 covers 15 residues. CDR3 DNA sequence: TGTGCCAGCAGCTTCGGACAGGGTTTTAATCAGCCCCAGCATTTT. Its protein is CASSFGQGFNQPQHF.